This TCR beta chain was identified in a study of human T cells and chemical hapten exposure. Study in general: Subjects had 2% DPC placed on around 2 cm by around 2 cm of upper inner arm skin for sensitization.

Time point noted: patch test 3, about 24 weeks after DPC sensitization. The treatment denotes: therapeutic diphenylcyclopropenone sensitization with weekly scalp DPC. This clonotype was seen ten or more times. Its antigen is unidentified. TCRdb used MiXCR to reprocess the RACE reads, holding one entry per CDR3 protein. Found here are roughly 84,000 distinct CDR3 sequences, approximately 10% of them singletons; the top ten hold over 3.5%. Study-wide findings and caveats: The study found expanded TCRs formed significantly more large CDR3 similarity clusters than controls. Patch test score rose with PT1 expanded TCRs, significant at 8, 16, 32, not 4.

The sequence came from a woman aged 45-65 years with alopecia areata. Some clones in this sample may be carry-over from other donors' samples. The input for sequencing was whole blood, taken in connection with sensitization to the hapten diphenylcyclopropenone (DPC).

This CDR3 reads CASSRPGGKDSPLHF. The DNA of the CDR3 is TGTGCCAGCAGCAGGCCAGGGGGCAAGGATTCACCCCTCCACTTT. The J gene is TRBJ1-6, the V gene TRBV21-1; the table assigns TRBD1, which was not confirmed against the DNA. TRBV21-1 is annotated as a pseudogene. The CDR3 contains 15 residues.